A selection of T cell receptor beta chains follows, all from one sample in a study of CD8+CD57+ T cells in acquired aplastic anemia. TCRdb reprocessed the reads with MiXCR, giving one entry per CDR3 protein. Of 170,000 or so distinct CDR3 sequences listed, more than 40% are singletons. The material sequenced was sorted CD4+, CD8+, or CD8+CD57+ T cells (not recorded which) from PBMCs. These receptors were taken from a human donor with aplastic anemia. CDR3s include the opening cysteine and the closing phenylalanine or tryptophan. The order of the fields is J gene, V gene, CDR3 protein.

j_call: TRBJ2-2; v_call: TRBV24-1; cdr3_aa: CATSTGPGELFF
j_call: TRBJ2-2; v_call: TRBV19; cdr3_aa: CASCHGTGELFF
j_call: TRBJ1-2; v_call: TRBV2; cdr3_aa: CASSGQKEGYTF
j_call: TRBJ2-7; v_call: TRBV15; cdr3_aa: CATSSGIPGEQYF
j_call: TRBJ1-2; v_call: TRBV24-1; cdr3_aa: CATSDGYTF
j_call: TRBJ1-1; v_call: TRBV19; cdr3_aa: CASSMYGGNTEAFF
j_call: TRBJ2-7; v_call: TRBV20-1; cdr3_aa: CSARPPTSVGDEQYF
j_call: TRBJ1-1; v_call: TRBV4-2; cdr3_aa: CASSQASDGMYMAFF
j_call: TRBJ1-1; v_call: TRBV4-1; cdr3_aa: CASSSGGNTEASF
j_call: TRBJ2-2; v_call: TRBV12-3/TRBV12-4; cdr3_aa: CASSLNTGELLF
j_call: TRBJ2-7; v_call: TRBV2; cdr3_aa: CASTSKIYEQYF
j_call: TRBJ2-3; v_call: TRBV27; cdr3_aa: CASKLLAGVLDTQYF
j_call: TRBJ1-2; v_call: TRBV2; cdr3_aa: CASSAPTGGVDYGYTF
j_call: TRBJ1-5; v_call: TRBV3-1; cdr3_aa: CASSRGIGSNQPQHF
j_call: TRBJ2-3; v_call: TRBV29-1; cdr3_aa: CSVGPGTDTQYF
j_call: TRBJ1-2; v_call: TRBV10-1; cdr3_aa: CASSENPTYGYTF
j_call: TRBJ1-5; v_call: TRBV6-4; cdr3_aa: CASSLGQGPRQPQHF
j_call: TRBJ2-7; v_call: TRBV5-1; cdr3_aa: CASSLVGGMDSSYEQYF
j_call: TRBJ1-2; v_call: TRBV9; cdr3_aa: CASSPPDRLNYGYTF
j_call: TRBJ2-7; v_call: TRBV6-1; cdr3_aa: CASRPNRDEQYF
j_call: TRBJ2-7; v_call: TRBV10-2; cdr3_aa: CASRTSGLEQYF
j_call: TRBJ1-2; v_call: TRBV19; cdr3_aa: CASSIERTSGYTF
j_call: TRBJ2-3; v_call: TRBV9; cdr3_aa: CASSVVGTSGDTQYF
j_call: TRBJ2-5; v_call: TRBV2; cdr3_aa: CASSLGLQPQETQYF
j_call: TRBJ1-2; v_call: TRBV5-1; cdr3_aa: CASRKNYGYTF
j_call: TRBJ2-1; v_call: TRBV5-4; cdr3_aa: CASSLEVGNEQFF
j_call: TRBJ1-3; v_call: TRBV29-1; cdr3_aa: CSGIQTLHSGNTIYF
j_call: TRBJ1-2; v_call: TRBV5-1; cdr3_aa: CASSLGAPDGYTF
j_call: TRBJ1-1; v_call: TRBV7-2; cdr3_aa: CASSSAFF
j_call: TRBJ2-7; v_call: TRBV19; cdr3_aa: CASSKGGEQYF
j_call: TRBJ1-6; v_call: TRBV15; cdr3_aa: CATSRDREGSPLHF
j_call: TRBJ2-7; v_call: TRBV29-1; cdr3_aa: CSVEDGTSESYEQYF
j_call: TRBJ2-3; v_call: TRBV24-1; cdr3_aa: CATSVRTSGVTDTQYF
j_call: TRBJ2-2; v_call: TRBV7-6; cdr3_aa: CASSPFGGRAGELFF
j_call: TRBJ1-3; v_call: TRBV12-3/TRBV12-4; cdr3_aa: CASSLGDTAGNTIYF
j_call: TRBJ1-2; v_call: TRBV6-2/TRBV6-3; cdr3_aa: CASSSPHSGTGGLYGYTF